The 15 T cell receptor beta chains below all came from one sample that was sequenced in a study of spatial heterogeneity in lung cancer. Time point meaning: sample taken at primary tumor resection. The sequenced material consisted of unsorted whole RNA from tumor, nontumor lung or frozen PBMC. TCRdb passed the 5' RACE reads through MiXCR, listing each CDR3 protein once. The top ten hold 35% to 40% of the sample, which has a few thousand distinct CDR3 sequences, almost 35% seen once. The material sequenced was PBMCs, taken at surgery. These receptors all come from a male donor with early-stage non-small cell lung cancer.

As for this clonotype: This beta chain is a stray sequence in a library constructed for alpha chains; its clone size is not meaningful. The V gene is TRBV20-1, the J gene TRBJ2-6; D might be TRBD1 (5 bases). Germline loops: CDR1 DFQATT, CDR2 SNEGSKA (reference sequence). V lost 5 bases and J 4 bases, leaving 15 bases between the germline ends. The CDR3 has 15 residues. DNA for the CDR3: TGCAGTGCTCCTGACAGCCACGGAGGGGCCAACGTCCTGACTTTC. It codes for CSAPDSHGGANVLTF.

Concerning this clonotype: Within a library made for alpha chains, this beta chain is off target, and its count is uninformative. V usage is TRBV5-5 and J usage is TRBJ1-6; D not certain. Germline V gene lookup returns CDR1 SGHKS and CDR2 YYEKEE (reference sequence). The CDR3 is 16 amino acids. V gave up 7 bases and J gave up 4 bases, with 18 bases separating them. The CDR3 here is CASYTSFAQYNSPLHF. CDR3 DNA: TGTGCCAGCTACACTTCGTTCGCCCAGTATAATTCACCCCTCCACTTT.

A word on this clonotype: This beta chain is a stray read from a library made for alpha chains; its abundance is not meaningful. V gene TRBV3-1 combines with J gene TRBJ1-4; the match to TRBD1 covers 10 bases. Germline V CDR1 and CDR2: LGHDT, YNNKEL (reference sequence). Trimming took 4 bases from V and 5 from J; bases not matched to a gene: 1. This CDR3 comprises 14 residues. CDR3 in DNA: TGTGCCAGCAGCCGGGGACAGGGGAATGAAAAACTGTTTTTT. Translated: CASSRGQGNEKLFF.

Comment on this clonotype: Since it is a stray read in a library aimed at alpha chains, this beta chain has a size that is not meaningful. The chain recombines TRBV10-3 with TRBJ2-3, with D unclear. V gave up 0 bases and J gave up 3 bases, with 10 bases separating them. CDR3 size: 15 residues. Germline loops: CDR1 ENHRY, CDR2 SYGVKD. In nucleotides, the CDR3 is TGTGCCATCAGTGAGTCGATTGGGCTAACAGATACGCAGTATTTT. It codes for CAISESIGLTDTQYF.

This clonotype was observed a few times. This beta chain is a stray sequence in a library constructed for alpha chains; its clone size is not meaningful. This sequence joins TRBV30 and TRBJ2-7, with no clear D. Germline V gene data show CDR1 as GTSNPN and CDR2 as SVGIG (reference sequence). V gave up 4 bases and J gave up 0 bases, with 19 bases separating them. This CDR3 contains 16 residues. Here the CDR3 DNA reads TGTGCCTGGATATCGAATAGGCGGCGAAGCTCCTACGAGCAGTACTTC. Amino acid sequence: CAWISNRRRSSYEQYF.

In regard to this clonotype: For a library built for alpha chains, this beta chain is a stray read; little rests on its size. In nucleotides, the CDR3 is TGTGCCATCAGAGCAGCGGGGGACAATGAGCAGTTCTTC. Translating it yields CAIRAAGDNEQFF. The chain employs TRBV27 and TRBJ2-1; 8 nucleotides agree with TRBD2. In germline, CDR1 is MNHEY, CDR2 SMNVEV (reference sequence). V was pared by 10 bases and J by 5 bases, with 7 bases of the junction left unmatched. The CDR3 runs to 13 residues.

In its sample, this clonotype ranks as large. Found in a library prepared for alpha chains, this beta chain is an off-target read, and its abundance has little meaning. The CDR3 region has the DNA TGTGCCAGCAGCCAAGATCGAAGCGGGAGAGTCCGCACCGGGGAGCTGTTTTTT. It translates to CASSQDRSGRVRTGELFF. The genes are TRBV14 and TRBJ2-2; 8 bases agree with TRBD2. The CDR3 extends over 18 amino acids. V lost 0 bases to trimming and J lost 4 bases; unmatched junction nucleotides: 10. CDR1 and CDR2 (germline): SGHDN, FVKESK.

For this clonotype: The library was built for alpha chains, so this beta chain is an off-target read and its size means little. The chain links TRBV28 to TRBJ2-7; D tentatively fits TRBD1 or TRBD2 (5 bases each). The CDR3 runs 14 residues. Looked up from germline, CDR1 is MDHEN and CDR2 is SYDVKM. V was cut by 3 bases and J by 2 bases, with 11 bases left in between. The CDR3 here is CASSFPGPPYEQYF. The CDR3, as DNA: TGTGCCAGCAGTTTCCCGGGGCCCCCCTACGAGCAGTACTTC.

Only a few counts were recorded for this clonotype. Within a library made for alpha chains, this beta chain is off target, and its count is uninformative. The DNA of the CDR3 is TGTGCCAGCAGTTTACTTGGGCAGGGGGCTGTAGATACGCAGTATTTT. Translation gives CASSLLGQGAVDTQYF. The chain couples TRBV27 to TRBJ2-3, with 8 bases identical to TRBD1. V lost 2 bases to trimming and J lost 5 bases; unmatched junction nucleotides: 9. There are 16 residues in the CDR3. Per the germline V gene, CDR1 is MNHEY and CDR2 is SMNVEV (reference sequence).

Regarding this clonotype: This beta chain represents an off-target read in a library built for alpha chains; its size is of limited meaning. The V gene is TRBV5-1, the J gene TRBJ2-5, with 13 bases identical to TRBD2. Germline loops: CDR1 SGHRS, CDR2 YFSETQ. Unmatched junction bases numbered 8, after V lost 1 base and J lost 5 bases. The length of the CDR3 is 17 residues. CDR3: CASSLNGLAGAGETQYF. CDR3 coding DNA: TGCGCCAGCAGCTTGAATGGACTAGCGGGAGCAGGGGAGACCCAGTACTTC.

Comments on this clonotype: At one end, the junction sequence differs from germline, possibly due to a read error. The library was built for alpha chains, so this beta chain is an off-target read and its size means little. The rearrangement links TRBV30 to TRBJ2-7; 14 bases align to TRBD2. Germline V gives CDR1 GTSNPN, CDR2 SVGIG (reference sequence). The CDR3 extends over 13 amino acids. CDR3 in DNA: TGTGCCTGGCAACCGGGACTAGCGGGAGCCGGTCTCTTC. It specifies CAWQPGLAGAGLF.

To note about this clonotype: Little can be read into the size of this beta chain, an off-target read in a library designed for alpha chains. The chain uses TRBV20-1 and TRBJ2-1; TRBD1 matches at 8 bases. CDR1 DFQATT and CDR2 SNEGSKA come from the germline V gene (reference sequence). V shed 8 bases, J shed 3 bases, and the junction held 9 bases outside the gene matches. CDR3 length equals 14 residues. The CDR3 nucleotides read TGCAGTACCTACCGGGACAGGTACTACAATGAGCAGTTCTTC. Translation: CSTYRDRYYNEQFF.

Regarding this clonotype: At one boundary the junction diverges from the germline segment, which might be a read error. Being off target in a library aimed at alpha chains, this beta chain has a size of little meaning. This CDR3 reads CASSRISTDTQYF. CDR3 nucleotide sequence: TGTGCTAGCAGCCGCATAAGCACAGATACGCAGTATTTT. The gene calls are TRBV7-7 and TRBJ2-3; D unresolved. Germline V gene data show CDR1 as SSHAT and CDR2 as FNYEAQ (reference sequence). The CDR3 covers 13 residues.

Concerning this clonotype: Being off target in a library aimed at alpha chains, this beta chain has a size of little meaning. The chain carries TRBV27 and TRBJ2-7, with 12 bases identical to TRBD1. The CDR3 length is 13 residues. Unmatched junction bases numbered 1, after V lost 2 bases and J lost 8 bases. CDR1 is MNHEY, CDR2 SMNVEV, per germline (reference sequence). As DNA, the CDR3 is TGTGCCAGCAGTTTAGGGACAGGGGGCAAGCAGTACTTC. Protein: CASSLGTGGKQYF.

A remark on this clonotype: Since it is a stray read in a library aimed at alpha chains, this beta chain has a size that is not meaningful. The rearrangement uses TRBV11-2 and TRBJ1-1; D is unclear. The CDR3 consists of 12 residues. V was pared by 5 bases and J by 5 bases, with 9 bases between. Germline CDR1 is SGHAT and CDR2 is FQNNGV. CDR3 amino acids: CASSQSGTEAFF. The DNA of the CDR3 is TGTGCCAGCAGCCAGAGTGGGACTGAAGCTTTCTTT.